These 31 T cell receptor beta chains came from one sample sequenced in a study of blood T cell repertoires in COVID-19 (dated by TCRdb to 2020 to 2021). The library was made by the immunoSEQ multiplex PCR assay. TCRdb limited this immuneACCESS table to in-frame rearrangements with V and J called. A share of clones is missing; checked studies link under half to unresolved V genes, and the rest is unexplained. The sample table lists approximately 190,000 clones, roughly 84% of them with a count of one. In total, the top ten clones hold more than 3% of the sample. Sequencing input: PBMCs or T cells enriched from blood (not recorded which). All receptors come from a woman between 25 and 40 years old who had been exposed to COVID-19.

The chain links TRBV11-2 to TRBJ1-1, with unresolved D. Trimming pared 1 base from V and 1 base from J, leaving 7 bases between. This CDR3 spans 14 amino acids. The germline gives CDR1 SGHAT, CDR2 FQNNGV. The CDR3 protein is CASSLASGNTEAFF. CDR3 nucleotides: TGTGCCAGCAGCTTAGCCTCAGGGAACACTGAAGCTTTCTTT.

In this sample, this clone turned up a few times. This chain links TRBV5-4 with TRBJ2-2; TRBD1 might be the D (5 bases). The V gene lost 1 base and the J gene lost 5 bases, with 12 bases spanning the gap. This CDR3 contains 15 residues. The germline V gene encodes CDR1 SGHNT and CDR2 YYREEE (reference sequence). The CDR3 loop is CASSLTQAETGELFF. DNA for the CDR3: TGTGCCAGCAGCTTGACACAGGCGGAGACCGGGGAGCTGTTTTTT. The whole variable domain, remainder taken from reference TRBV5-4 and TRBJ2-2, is ETGVTQSPTHLIKTRGQQVTLRCSSQSGHNTVSWYQQALGQGPQFIFQYYREEENGRGNFPPRFSGLQFPNYSSELNVNALELDDSALYLCASSLTQAETGELFFGEGSRLTVL.

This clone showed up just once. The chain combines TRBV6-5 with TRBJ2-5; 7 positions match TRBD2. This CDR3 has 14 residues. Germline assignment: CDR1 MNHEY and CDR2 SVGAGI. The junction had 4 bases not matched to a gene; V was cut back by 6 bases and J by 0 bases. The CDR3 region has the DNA TGTGCCAGCAGCCTTGGGACTAACCAAGAGACCCAGTACTTC. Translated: CASSLGTNQETQYF.

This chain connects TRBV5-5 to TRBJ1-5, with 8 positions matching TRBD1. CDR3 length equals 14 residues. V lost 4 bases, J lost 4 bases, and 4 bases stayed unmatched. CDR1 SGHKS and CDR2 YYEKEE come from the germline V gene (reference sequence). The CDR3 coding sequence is TGTGCCAGCAGCCCGACAGGGGTTAATCAGCCCCAGCATTTT. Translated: CASSPTGVNQPQHF.

CDR3 in amino acids: CATISGGATYNEQFF. CDR3 coding DNA: TGTGCCACGATTAGCGGGGGGGCTACCTACAATGAGCAGTTCTTC. V usage is TRBV10-3 and J usage is TRBJ2-1; 11 bases align to TRBD2. V gave up 10 bases and J gave up 2 bases; unmatched junction bases: 7. This CDR3 contains 15 residues. CDR1 is ENHRY, CDR2 SYGVKD, per germline.

The CDR3 is CASRPERGPGNTQYF. The CDR3 DNA reads as TGTGCCAGCAGACCTGAGCGGGGTCCCGGTAATACGCAGTATTTT. The chain has TRBV27 and TRBJ2-3, with TRBD2 identical over 7 bases. The junction had 13 bases not matched to a gene; V was cut back by 6 bases and J by 7 bases. This CDR3 region has 15 residues. Germline V gene sequence: CDR1 MNHEY, CDR2 SMNVEV (reference sequence).

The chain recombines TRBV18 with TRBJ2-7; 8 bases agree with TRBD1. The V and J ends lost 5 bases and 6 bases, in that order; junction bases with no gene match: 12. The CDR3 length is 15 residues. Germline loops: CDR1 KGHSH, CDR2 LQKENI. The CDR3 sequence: CASSLPTGVPFEQYF. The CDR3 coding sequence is TGTGCCAGCTCATTGCCGACAGGGGTCCCTTTCGAGCAGTACTTC.

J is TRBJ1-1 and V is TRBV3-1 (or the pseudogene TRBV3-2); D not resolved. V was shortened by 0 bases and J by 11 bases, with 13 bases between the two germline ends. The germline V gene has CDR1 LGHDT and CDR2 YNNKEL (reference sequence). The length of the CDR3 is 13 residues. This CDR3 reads CASSQDRGAAAFF. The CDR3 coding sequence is TGTGCCAGCAGCCAAGATCGAGGCGCGGCTGCTTTCTTT.

CDR3 coding DNA: TGCAGCGTTGTACAGGGGACAGATACGCAGTATTTT. This gives the protein CSVVQGTDTQYF. The chain uses TRBV29-1 and TRBJ2-3; TRBD1 matches at 7 bases. This CDR3 spans 12 amino acids. CDR1 is SQVTM, CDR2 ANQGSEA, per germline. J lost 3 bases, V lost 4 bases, and 1 base had no gene match.

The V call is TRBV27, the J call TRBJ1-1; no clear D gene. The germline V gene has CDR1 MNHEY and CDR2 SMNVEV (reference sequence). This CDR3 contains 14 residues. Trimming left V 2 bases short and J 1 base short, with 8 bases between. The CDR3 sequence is CASSLARGNTEAFF. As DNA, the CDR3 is TGTGCCAGCAGTTTAGCCCGGGGGAACACTGAAGCTTTCTTT.

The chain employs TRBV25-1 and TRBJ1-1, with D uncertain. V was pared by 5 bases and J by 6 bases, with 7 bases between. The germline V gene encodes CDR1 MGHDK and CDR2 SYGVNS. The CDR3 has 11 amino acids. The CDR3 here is CASSLGSEAFF. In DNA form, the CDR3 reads TGTGCCAGCAGTCTGGGCTCTGAAGCTTTCTTT.

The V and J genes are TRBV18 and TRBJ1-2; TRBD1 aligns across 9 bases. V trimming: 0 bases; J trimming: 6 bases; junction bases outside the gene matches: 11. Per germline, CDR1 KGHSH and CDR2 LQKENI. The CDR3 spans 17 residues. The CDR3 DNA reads TGTGCCAGCTCACCACCTTCGTCCGACAGGGGGGGAAATGGCTACACCTTC. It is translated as CASSPPSSDRGGNGYTF.

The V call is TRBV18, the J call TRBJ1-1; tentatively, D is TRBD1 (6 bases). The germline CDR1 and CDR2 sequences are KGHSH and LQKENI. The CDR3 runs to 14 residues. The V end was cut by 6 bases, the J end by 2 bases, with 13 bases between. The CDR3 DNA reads TGTGCCAGCTCCGTACAGGGTATAAACACTGAAGCTTTCTTT. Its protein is CASSVQGINTEAFF.

CDR3 in DNA: TGTGCCAGCAGCGTAGCAGGGGTGAGGGGATTTACCGGAAACACCATATATTTT. Encoded protein: CASSVAGVRGFTGNTIYF. The V call is TRBV9, the J call TRBJ1-3; D is possibly TRBD1 (6 bases). Between the trimmed V and J ends, which lost 0 bases and 4 bases, there was a span of 20 bases. Germline V gene sequence: CDR1 SGDLS, CDR2 YYNGEE. This CDR3 contains 18 residues.

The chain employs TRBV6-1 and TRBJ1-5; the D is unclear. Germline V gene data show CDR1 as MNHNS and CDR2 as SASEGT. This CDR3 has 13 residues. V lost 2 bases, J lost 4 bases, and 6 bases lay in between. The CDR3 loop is CASSEPGNQPQHF. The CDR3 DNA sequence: TGTGCCAGCAGTGAACCGGGGAATCAGCCCCAGCATTTT.

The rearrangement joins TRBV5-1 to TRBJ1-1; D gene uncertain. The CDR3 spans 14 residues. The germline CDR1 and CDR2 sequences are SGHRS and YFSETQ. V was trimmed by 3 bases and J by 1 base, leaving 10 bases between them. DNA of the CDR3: TGCGCCAGCAGCTCTCAGGTACCGAACACTGAAGCTTTCTTT. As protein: CASSSQVPNTEAFF.

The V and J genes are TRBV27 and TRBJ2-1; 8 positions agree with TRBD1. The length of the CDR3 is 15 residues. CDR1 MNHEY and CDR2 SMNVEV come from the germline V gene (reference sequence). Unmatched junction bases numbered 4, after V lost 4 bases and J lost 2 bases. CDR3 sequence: CASSSDRGPYNEQFF. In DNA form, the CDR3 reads TGTGCCAGCAGTTCCGACAGGGGTCCCTACAATGAGCAGTTCTTC.

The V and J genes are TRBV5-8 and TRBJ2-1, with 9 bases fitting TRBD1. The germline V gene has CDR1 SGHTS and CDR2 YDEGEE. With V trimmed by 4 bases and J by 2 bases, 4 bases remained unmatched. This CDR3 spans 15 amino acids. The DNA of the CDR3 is TGTGCCAGCAGCAAAGGACAGGGGACCTACAATGAGCAGTTCTTC. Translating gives CASSKGQGTYNEQFF.

Here the CDR3 reads CASSPGGRETQYF. Written as DNA, the CDR3 is TGTGCCAGCAGCCCGGGGGGCCGAGAGACCCAGTACTTC. V gene TRBV7-7 combines with J gene TRBJ2-5, with D possibly being TRBD2 (7 bases). CDR3 length: 13 residues. Germline V gives CDR1 SSHAT, CDR2 FNYEAQ (reference sequence). V lost 5 bases to trimming and J lost 4 bases, with 11 bases between them.

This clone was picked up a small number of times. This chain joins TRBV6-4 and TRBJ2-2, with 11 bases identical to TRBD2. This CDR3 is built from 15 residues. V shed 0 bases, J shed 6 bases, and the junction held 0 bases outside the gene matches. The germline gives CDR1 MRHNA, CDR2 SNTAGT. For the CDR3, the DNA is TGTGCCAGCAGTGACTCACTAGCGGGGGCCGGGGAGCTGTTTTTT. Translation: CASSDSLAGAGELFF.

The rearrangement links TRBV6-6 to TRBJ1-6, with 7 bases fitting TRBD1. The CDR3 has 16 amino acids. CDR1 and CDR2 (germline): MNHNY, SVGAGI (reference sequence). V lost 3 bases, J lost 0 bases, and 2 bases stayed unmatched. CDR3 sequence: CASSYQGDSYNSPLHF. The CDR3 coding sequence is TGTGCCAGCAGTTATCAGGGGGACTCCTATAATTCACCCCTCCACTTT.

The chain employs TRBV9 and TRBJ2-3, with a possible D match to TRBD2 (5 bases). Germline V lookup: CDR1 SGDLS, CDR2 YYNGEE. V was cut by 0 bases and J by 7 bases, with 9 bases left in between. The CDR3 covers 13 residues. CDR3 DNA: TGTGCCAGCAGCGTAGCGGGGAAATATACGCAGTATTTT. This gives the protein CASSVAGKYTQYF.

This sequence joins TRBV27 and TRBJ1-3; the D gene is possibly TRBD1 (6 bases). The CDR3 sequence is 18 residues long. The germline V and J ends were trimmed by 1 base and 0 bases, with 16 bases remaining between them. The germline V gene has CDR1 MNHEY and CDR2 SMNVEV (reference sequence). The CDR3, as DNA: TGTGCCAGCAGTTTATACGGGACACCCGAACTCTCTGGAAACACCATATATTTT. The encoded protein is CASSLYGTPELSGNTIYF.

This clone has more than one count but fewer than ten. The CDR3 region is CASSLDRAGGYTF. CDR3 nucleotide sequence: TGTGCCAGCAGCTTAGACAGGGCTGGTGGCTACACCTTC. The rearrangement joins TRBV7-8 to TRBJ1-2; maybe TRBD1 (6 bases). Germline V gene lookup returns CDR1 SGHVS and CDR2 FQNEAQ. V was cut by 1 base and J by 7 bases, with 10 bases left in between. The length of the CDR3 is 13 residues.

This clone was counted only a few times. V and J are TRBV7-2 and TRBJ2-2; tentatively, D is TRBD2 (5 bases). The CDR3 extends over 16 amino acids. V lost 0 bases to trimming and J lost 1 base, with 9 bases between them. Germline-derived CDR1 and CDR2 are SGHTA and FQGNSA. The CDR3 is CASSLATIGNTGELFF. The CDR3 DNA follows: TGTGCCAGCAGCTTAGCGACTATAGGGAACACCGGGGAGCTGTTTTTT.

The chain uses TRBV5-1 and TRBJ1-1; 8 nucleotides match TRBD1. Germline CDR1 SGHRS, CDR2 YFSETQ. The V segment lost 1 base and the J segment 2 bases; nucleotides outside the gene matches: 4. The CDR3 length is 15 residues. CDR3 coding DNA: TGCGCCAGCAGCTTGAGTACAGGGGGTAACACTGAAGCTTTCTTT. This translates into CASSLSTGGNTEAFF. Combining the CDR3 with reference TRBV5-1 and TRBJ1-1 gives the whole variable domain KAGVTQTPRYLIKTRGQQVTLSCSPISGHRSVSWYQQTPGQGLQFLFEYFSETQRNKGNFPGRFSGRQFSNSRSEMNVSTLELGDSALYLCASSLSTGGNTEAFFGQGTRLTVV.

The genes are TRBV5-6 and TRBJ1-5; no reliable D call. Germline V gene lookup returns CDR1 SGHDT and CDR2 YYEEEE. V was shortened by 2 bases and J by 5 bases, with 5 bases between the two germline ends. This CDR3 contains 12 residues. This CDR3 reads CASSFGYQPQHF. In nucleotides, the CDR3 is TGTGCCAGCAGCTTCGGGTATCAGCCCCAGCATTTT.

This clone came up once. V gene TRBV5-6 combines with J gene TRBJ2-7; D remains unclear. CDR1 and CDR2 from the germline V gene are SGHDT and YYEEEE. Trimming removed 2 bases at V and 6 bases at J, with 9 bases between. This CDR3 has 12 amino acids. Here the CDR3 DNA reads TGTGCCAGCAGCTTACCAGCGTCCGAGCAGTACTTC. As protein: CASSLPASEQYF.

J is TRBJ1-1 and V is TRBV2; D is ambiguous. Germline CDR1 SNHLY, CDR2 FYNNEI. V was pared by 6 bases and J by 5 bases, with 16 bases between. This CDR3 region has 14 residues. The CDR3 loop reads CASRSEAKGTEAFF. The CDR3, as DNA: TGTGCCAGCAGGTCGGAGGCTAAAGGTACTGAAGCTTTCTTT.

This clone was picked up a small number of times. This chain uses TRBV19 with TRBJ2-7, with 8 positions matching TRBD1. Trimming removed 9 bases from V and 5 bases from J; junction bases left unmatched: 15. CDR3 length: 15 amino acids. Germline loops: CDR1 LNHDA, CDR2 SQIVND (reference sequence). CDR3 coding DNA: TGTGCCAGCCAGCGGACAGGGAACGTGCTCCACGAGCAGTACTTC. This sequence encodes CASQRTGNVLHEQYF.

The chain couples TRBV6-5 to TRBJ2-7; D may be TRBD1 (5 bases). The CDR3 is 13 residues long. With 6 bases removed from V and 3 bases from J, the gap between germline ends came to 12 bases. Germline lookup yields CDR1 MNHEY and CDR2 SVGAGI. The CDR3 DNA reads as TGTGCCAGCAGACCACCTGACAGCTACGAGCAGTACTTC. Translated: CASRPPDSYEQYF.